This T cell receptor (beta chain) was identified in a study of blood T cell repertoires in COVID-19. Across the study: The samples span acute and convalescent COVID-19 from the United States, Italy and Spain. Sources were T cells, B-cell-depleted T cells, or PBMCs; the material itself was cDNA or gDNA.

Per the germline V gene, CDR1 is LGHNA and CDR2 is YNFKEQ. This CDR3 region has 15 residues. V was shortened by 6 bases and J by 0 bases, with 12 bases between the two germline ends. Per the original methods: Amplification of reference gene primers was used by the study to estimate nucleated cell counts. Sequencing used immunoSEQ multiplex PCR; TCRdb keeps in-frame clones, though not all of them. The D gene and trimming were derived from the DNA, and the V and J assignments and clone size from that table. In the table there are tens of thousands of clones, about 86% of which are singletons. The chain joins TRBV4-2 to TRBJ1-5; the D is unclear. The source material was peripheral blood. This receptor was obtained from a woman aged 80 or over with acute or convalescent COVID-19. The CDR3 sequence is CASRPSRYSNQPQHF. DNA for the CDR3: TGTGCCAGCAGACCAAGCCGGTATAGCAATCAGCCCCAGCATTTT.